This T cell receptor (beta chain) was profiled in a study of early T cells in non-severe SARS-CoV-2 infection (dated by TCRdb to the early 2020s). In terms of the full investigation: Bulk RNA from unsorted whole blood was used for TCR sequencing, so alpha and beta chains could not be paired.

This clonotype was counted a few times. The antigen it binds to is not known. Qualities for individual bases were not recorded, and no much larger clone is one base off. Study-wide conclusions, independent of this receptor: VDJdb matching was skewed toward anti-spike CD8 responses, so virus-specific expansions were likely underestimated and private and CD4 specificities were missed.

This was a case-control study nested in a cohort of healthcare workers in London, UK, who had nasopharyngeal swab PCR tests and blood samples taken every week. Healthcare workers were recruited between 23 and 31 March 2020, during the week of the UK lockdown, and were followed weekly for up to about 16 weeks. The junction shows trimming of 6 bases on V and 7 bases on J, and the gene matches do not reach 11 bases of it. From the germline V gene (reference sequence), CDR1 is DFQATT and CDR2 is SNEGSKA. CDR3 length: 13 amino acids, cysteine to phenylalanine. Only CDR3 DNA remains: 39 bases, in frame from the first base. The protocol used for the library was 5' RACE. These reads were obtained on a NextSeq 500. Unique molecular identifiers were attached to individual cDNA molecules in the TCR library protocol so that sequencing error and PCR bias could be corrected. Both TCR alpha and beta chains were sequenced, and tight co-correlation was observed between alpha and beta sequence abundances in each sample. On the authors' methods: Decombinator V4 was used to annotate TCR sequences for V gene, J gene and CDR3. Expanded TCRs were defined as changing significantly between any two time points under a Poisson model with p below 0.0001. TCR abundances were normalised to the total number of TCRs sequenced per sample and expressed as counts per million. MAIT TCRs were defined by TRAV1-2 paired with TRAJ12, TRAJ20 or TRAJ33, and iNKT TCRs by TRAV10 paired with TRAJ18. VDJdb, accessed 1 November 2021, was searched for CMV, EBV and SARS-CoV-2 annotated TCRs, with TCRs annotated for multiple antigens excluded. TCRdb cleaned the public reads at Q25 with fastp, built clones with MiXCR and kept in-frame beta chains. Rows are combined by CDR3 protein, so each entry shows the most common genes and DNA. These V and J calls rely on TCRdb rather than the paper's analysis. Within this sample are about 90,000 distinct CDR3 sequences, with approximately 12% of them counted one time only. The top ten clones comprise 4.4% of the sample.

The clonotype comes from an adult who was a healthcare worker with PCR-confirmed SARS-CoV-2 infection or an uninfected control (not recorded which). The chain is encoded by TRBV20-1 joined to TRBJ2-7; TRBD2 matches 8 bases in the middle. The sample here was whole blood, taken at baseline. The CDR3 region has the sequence CSAPATGGGEQYF. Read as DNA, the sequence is TGCAGTGCGCCCGCGACAGGCGGGGGGGAGCAGTACTTC.